These 22 T cell receptor beta chains originate from one sample sequenced in a study of blood T cell repertoires in COVID-19. The repertoire was sequenced with immunoSEQ multiplex PCR; TCRdb's copy has only in-frame clones and lacks some. The sample consists of approximately 250,000 clones, 75% to 85% of them appearing once. Sequences were obtained from peripheral blood. These receptor sequences come from a man over 45 with COVID-19, enrolled during active disease.

In this sample, this clone turned up a few times. The genes are TRBV7-2 and TRBJ1-6, with TRBD1 identical over 7 bases. The CDR3 is 16 residues long. CDR1 is SGHTA, CDR2 FQGNSA, per germline. V dropped 5 bases and J dropped 4; count of bases not matched to a gene: 8. CDR3 sequence (DNA): TGTGCCAGCAGCACCCTAGGACAGGATTATAATTCACCCCTCCACTTT. Protein sequence: CASSTLGQDYNSPLHF.

This rearrangement joins TRBV19 to TRBJ2-3; TRBD1 matches at 8 bases. CDR3 length: 14 amino acids. The V gene end was trimmed by 6 bases and the J gene end by 3 bases; junction bases not matched to a gene: 5. Germline V gives CDR1 LNHDA, CDR2 SQIVND (reference sequence). CDR3 region: CASRTGVVTDTQYF. DNA of the CDR3: TGTGCCAGTAGGACAGGGGTGGTTACAGATACGCAGTATTTT.

The genes are TRBV6-5 and TRBJ1-5; 9 bases line up with TRBD1. Germline values: CDR1 MNHEY, CDR2 SVGAGI. CDR3 length: 13 residues. V trimming: 4 bases; J trimming: 14 bases; junction bases outside the gene matches: 9. DNA for the CDR3: TGTGCCAGCAGTTCGTTCAACCGGGACAGGGAGCATTTT. Translation: CASSSFNRDREHF.

This clone has a single count. The chain links TRBV28 to TRBJ1-4; the D is unclear. Germline V lookup: CDR1 MDHEN, CDR2 SYDVKM. V shed 3 bases and J shed 3 bases, with 23 bases lying between them. The CDR3 runs to 19 residues. For the CDR3, the DNA is TGTGCCAGCAGTTTTACCCCCGGACGAGTTGAGGGAGCTAATGAAAAACTGTTTTTT. Translating it yields CASSFTPGRVEGANEKLFF.

This rearrangement joins TRBV7-2 to TRBJ1-1; possible D gene TRBD1, 5 bases. CDR3 length: 15 amino acids. Between the trimmed V and J ends, which lost 0 bases and 6 bases, there was a span of 14 bases. The germline V gene encodes CDR1 SGHTA and CDR2 FQGNSA. CDR3 protein: CASSLAGGGHPEAFF. The CDR3 DNA reads as TGTGCCAGCAGCTTAGCCGGGGGTGGGCACCCTGAAGCTTTCTTT.

The CDR3 nucleotides are TGCGCCAGCAGCGGGGGACTTTCGGAGACCCAGTACTTC. This encodes CASSGGLSETQYF. The chain joins TRBV5-1 to TRBJ2-5; a weak D match, TRBD2 (6 bases). This CDR3 contains 13 residues. In germline, CDR1 is SGHRS, CDR2 YFSETQ. V was cut by 4 bases and J by 5 bases, with 12 bases left in between.

V is TRBV19 and J is TRBJ2-1, with TRBD1 matching over 9 bases. Germline CDR1 and CDR2: LNHDA and SQIVND (reference sequence). The V and J ends lost 6 bases and 2 bases, in that order; junction bases with no gene match: 5. This CDR3 has 15 amino acids. The CDR3 is CASSLYRGPYNEQFF. CDR3 nucleotide sequence: TGTGCCAGTAGCCTGTACAGGGGGCCCTACAATGAGCAGTTCTTC.

V and J are TRBV28 and TRBJ2-7; TRBD1 is a possible D gene (5 bases). This CDR3 spans 16 amino acids. The ends were cut back, 4 bases at V and 3 bases at J, with 19 bases in the middle. CDR1 MDHEN and CDR2 SYDVKM come from the germline V gene. The DNA of the CDR3 is TGTGCCAGCAGTTCCGTATCAGGGTTTAGGGGCTACGAGCAGTACTTC. The encoded protein is CASSSVSGFRGYEQYF.

This chain joins TRBV7-9 and TRBJ2-7; 8 bases line up with TRBD1. The CDR3 is 15 amino acids. Germline V CDR1 and CDR2: SEHNR, FQNEAQ (reference sequence). The V segment lost 5 bases and the J segment 4 bases; nucleotides outside the gene matches: 10. CDR3 sequence (DNA): TGTGCCAGCAGCAGCTCCGGACAGGGATGGTACGAGCAGTACTTC. Its protein is CASSSSGQGWYEQYF.

This chain uses TRBV9 with TRBJ2-1; 9 bases agree with TRBD2. Germline V gene lookup returns CDR1 SGDLS and CDR2 YYNGEE. The CDR3 runs 16 residues. The J segment lost 4 bases and the V segment lost 0 bases, leaving 5 bases of the junction unmatched. CDR3 coding DNA: TGTGCCAGCAGCGTAGGAAGCGGGGGGATTTACAATGAGCAGTTCTTC. Protein product: CASSVGSGGIYNEQFF.

This chain uses TRBV19 with TRBJ1-5; 10 nucleotides match TRBD1. The V gene end was trimmed by 4 bases and the J gene end by 3 bases; junction bases not matched to a gene: 15. The CDR3 sequence is 19 residues long. Germline V gene lookup returns CDR1 LNHDA and CDR2 SQIVND (reference sequence). CDR3 coding DNA: TGTGCCAGTAGTAGCTCGGACAGGGGGTTAAGGGGAATCAATCAGCCCCAGCATTTT. Translation gives CASSSSDRGLRGINQPQHF.

The genes are TRBV2 and TRBJ2-7, with D perhaps matching TRBD1 (6 bases). V was cut by 7 bases and J by 4 bases, with 17 bases left in between. In germline, CDR1 is SNHLY, CDR2 FYNNEI. This CDR3 is 14 amino acids long. CDR3 residues: CASKKTEGEYEQYF. As DNA, the CDR3 is TGTGCCAGCAAGAAGACAGAGGGGGAATACGAGCAGTACTTC.

The chain is built from TRBV9 and TRBJ2-3; D is perhaps TRBD1 (6 bases). Germline assignment: CDR1 SGDLS and CDR2 YYNGEE. The CDR3 is 13 residues long. Trimming cost V 7 bases and J 3 bases, with 12 bases left between them. The CDR3 DNA sequence: TGTGCCAGCGGTCGACAGGCGACAGATACGCAGTATTTT. It codes for CASGRQATDTQYF.

The chain couples TRBV7-7 to TRBJ2-2; D gene ambiguous. CDR1 is SSHAT and CDR2 is FNYEAQ in the germline V gene (reference sequence). CDR3 length equals 14 residues. The CDR3 region has the DNA TGTGCTAGCTCCCCTGCGACGGGCACCGGGGAGCTGTTTTTT. It translates to CASSPATGTGELFF. Full variable domain (missing parts from reference TRBV7-7 and TRBJ2-2): GAGVSQSPRYKVTKRGQDVTLRCDPISSHATLYWYQQALGQGPEFLTYFNYEAQPDKSGLPSDRFSAERPEGSISTLTIQRTEQRDSAMYRCASSPATGTGELFFGEGSRLTVL.

The chain is built from TRBV9 and TRBJ2-1; TRBD2 might be the D (6 bases). Trimming shortened V by 4 bases and J by 9 bases, and 14 bases separated the two germline ends. Germline assignment: CDR1 SGDLS and CDR2 YYNGEE. The CDR3 totals 13 residues. The CDR3 bases are TGTGCCAGCAGCCCACCGTCACTAGCTGAGCAGTTCTTC. Amino acids: CASSPPSLAEQFF.

V is TRBV10-3 and J is TRBJ2-3, with D maybe TRBD1 (6 bases). Trimming pared 6 bases from V and 3 bases from J, leaving 10 bases between. Germline CDR1 ENHRY, CDR2 SYGVKD. The CDR3 is 13 residues long. CDR3 sequence: CAIRGAQTDTQYF. The CDR3 DNA reads as TGTGCCATCAGGGGGGCGCAAACAGATACGCAGTATTTT.

The chain has TRBV27 and TRBJ1-4; weak D call: TRBD1 (6 bases). Germline CDR1 MNHEY, CDR2 SMNVEV (reference sequence). The CDR3 sequence is 14 residues long. V was pared by 6 bases and J by 5 bases, with 13 bases between. The CDR3 coding sequence is TGTGCCAGCAGACGGACAGCGGCAAATGAAAAACTGTTTTTT. This translates into CASRRTAANEKLFF.

The J gene is TRBJ1-5, the V gene TRBV2, with 7 nucleotides matching TRBD1. Germline-derived CDR1 and CDR2 are SNHLY and FYNNEI. This CDR3 is 12 amino acids long. J lost 7 bases, V lost 8 bases, and 5 bases had no gene match. CDR3 amino acids: CASHRGGQPQHF. Written as DNA, the CDR3 is TGTGCCAGCCACAGGGGTGGACAGCCCCAGCATTTT.

The chain joins TRBV9 to TRBJ2-5; TRBD2 matches 8 bases. Losses at the gene ends were 3 bases for V and 5 bases for J; bases not matched to a gene: 6. From germline, CDR1 is SGDLS and CDR2 YYNGEE. CDR3 length: 14 amino acids. CDR3 loop: CASSAYASGETQYF. The CDR3 coding sequence is TGTGCCAGCAGCGCCTACGCTAGCGGGGAGACCCAGTACTTC. Full variable domain (remainder filled in from reference TRBV9 and TRBJ2-5): DSGVTQTPKHLITATGQRVTLRCSPRSGDLSVYWYQQSLDQGLQFLIQYYNGEERAKGNILERFSAQQFPDLHSELNLSSLELGDSALYFCASSAYASGETQYFGPGTRLLVL.

The chain has TRBV5-4 and TRBJ1-1, with TRBD1 matching over 10 bases. V was clipped by 4 bases and J by 1 base; unmatched bases: 7. Germline V gives CDR1 SGHNT, CDR2 YYREEE (reference sequence). The CDR3 covers 16 residues. The CDR3 DNA reads TGTGCCAGCAGCCGAGGGACAGGGGTTAGGAACACTGAAGCTTTCTTT. It yields the protein CASSRGTGVRNTEAFF.

V and J are TRBV7-9 and TRBJ2-5; 11 bases align to TRBD2. The CDR3 contains 15 residues. The germline V gene has CDR1 SEHNR and CDR2 FQNEAQ (reference sequence). V was clipped by 5 bases and J by 2 bases; unmatched bases: 4. The CDR3 DNA is TGTGCCAGCAGCCGTAGCGGGGGGGCTCAAGAGACCCAGTACTTC. It translates to CASSRSGGAQETQYF.

The CDR3 region has the DNA TGTGCCAGCAGCCAATACTCGCGGGGGGCGACAGATACGCAGTATTTT. Amino acids: CASSQYSRGATDTQYF. This rearrangement joins TRBV3-1 (or the pseudogene TRBV3-2) to TRBJ2-3, with 8 nucleotides matching TRBD2. The CDR3 covers 16 residues. Germline CDR1 is LGHDT and CDR2 is YNNKEL (reference sequence). J gave up 3 bases and V 2 bases, and 7 bases lay outside the gene matches.